These 6 T cell receptor beta chains share one sample of origin, sequenced in a study of read filtering for tumor transcriptome and immune sequencing. The library was built from roughly 400 ng RNA with molecular barcoded adaptors for alpha/delta and beta/gamma chains. MiXCR, applied by TCRdb to the reads, yields one record per CDR3 protein. Of around 20,000 distinct CDR3 sequences in the sample, approximately 20% were seen once. The sequenced sample consisted of a population of CD138-negative cells sorted from bone marrow. The receptor set was obtained from a donor at least 40 years old with multiple myeloma.

This clonotype was seen only a few times. The V call is TRBV28, the J call TRBJ2-1; D is uncertain. The germline V gene has CDR1 MDHEN and CDR2 SYDVKM. The CDR3 runs 11 residues. Trimming removed 7 bases from V and 9 bases from J, with 10 bases in between. CDR3 protein: CASTRGTEQFF. CDR3 coding DNA: TGTGCCAGCACCAGAGGCACTGAGCAGTTCTTC.

As for this clonotype: At one boundary the junction diverges from the germline segment, which might be a read error. The J gene is TRBJ1-5, the V gene TRBV28; D unclear. This CDR3 contains 11 residues. CDR1 and CDR2 from the germline V gene are MDHEN and SYDVKM. The CDR3: CAGSFAQPQHF. CDR3 in DNA: TGTGCCGGCAGTTTCGCCCAGCCCCAGCATTTT.

This clonotype was picked up many times. The V call is TRBV12-3 or TRBV12-4, the J call TRBJ2-1, with 9 positions matching TRBD2. The V segment lost 5 bases and the J segment 0 bases; nucleotides outside the gene matches: 8. CDR3 length: 17 amino acids. CDR3 DNA sequence: TGTGCCAGCAGTCCTGCGGGTAGCGGGAGCTCCTACAATGAGCAGTTCTTC. It encodes CASSPAGSGSSYNEQFF.

By frequency in the sample, this clonotype is medium-sized. The V call is TRBV4-2, the J call TRBJ1-4; D remains unclear. The CDR3 has 15 amino acids. The germline gives CDR1 LGHNA, CDR2 YNFKEQ. With 6 bases removed from V and 1 base from J, the gap between germline ends came to 12 bases. As DNA, the CDR3 is TGTGCCAGCAGAGAGATCGCCGGAACTAATGAAAAACTGTTTTTT. Protein product: CASREIAGTNEKLFF.

This clonotype was seen more than once but under ten times. V and J are TRBV5-1 and TRBJ2-1, with 7 bases that match TRBD2. Looked up from germline, CDR1 is SGHRS and CDR2 is YFSETQ. V shed 4 bases, J shed 4 bases, and the junction held 5 bases outside the gene matches. The CDR3 covers 14 residues. CDR3 bases: TGCGCCAGCAGCGACCCTAGCGGATACAATGAGCAGTTCTTC. Its translation: CASSDPSGYNEQFF.

This clonotype has just a few counts. The V call is TRBV28, the J call TRBJ1-1, with D perhaps matching TRBD1 (6 bases). V shed 4 bases and J shed 11 bases, with 17 bases lying between them. The germline V gene encodes CDR1 MDHEN and CDR2 SYDVKM. This CDR3 spans 13 amino acids. In DNA, the CDR3 is TGTGCCAGCAGTTCTGGGAACAGGGAGAGGGCTTTCTTT. Its protein is CASSSGNRERAFF.